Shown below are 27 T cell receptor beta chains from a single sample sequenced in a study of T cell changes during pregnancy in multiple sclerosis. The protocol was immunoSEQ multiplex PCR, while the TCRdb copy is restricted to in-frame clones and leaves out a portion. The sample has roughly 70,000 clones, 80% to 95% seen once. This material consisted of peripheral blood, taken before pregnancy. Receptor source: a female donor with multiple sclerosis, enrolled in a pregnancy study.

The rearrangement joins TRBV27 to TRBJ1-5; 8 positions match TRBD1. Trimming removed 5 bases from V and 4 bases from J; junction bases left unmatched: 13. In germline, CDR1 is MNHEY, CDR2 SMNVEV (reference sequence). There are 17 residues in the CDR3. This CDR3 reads CASSPRSDRARNQPQHF. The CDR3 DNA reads TGTGCCAGCAGTCCACGATCGGACAGGGCTAGGAATCAGCCCCAGCATTTT.

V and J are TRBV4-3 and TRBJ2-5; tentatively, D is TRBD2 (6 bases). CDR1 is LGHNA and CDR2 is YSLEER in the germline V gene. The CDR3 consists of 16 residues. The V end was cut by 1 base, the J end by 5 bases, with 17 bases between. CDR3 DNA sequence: TGCGCCAGCAGCCAAGGTCAAACCCTGGGGAGGGAGACCCAGTACTTC. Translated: CASSQGQTLGRETQYF.

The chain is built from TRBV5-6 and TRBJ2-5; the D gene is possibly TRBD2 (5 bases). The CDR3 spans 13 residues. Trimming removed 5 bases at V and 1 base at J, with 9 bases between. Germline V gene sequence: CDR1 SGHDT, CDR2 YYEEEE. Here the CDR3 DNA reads TGTGCCAGCAGTGGAGGCACCCAAGAGACCCAGTACTTC. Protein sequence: CASSGGTQETQYF.

CDR3: CASSQGQGWGNEQFF. DNA for the CDR3: TGCGCCAGCAGCCAAGGACAGGGTTGGGGCAATGAGCAGTTCTTC. This chain uses TRBV4-3 with TRBJ2-1; TRBD1 matches at 7 bases. The CDR3 loop spans 15 amino acids. Germline V gene sequence: CDR1 LGHNA, CDR2 YSLEER. After removal of 1 base from V and 6 bases from J, the junction contained 6 bases not matched to a gene.

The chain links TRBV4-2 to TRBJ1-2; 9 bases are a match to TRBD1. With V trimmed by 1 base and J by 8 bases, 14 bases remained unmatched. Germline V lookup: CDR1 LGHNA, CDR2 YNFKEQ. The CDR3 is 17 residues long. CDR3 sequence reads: CASSQGLTGTGFWGYTF. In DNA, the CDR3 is TGTGCCAGCAGCCAAGGACTAACCGGGACAGGGTTTTGGGGCTACACCTTC.

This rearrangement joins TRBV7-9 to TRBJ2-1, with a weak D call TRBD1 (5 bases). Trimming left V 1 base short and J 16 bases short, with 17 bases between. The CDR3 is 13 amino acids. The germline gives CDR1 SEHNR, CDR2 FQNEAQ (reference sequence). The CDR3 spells CASSLGGVQQVFF. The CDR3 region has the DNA TGTGCCAGCAGCTTAGGGGGTGTACAACAGGTTTTCTTC.

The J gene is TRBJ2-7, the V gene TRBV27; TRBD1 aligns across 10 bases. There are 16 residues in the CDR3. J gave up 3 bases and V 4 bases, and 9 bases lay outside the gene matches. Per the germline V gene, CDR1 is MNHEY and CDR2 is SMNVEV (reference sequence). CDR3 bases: TGTGCCAGCAGTTCCGGACAGGGGGGATACAGCTACGAGCAGTACTTC. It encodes CASSSGQGGYSYEQYF.

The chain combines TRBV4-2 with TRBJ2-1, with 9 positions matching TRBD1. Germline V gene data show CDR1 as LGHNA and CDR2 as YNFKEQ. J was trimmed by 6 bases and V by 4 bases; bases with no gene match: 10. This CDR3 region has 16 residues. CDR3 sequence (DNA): TGTGCCAGCAGCCCCCTAGAAGGGACAGGGAGCAATGAGCAGTTCTTC. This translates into CASSPLEGTGSNEQFF.

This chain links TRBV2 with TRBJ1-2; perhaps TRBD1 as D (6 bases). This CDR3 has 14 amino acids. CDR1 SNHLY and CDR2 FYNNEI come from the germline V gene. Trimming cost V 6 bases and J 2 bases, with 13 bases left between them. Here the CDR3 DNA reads TGTGCCAGCAGCCGACGGGACACAAACTATGGCTACACCTTC. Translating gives CASSRRDTNYGYTF.

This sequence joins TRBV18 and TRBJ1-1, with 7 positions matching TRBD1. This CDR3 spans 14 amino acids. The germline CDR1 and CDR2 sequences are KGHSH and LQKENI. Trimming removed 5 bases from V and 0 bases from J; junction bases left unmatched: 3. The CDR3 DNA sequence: TGTGCCAGCTCAGTGGGACAGATGAACACTGAAGCTTTCTTT. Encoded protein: CASSVGQMNTEAFF.

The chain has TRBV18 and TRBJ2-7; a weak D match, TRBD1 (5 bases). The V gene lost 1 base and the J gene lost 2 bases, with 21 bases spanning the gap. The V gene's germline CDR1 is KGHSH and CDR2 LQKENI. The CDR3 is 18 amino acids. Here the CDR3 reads CASSPLAVKTDQTYEQYF. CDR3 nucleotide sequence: TGTGCCAGCTCACCACTCGCAGTCAAGACAGACCAAACCTACGAGCAGTACTTC.

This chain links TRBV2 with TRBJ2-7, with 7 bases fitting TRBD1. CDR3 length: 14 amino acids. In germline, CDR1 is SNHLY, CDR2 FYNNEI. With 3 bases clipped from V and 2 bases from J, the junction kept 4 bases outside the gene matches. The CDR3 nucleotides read TGTGCCAGCAGTGAGTCAGGGGGTACCTACGAGCAGTACTTC. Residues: CASSESGGTYEQYF.

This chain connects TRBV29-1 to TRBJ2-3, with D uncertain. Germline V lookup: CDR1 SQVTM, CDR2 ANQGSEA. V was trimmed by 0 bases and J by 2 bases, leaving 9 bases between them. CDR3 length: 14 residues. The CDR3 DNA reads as TGCAGCGTTGAAGATCCACAGAACACAGATACGCAGTATTTT. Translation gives CSVEDPQNTDTQYF.

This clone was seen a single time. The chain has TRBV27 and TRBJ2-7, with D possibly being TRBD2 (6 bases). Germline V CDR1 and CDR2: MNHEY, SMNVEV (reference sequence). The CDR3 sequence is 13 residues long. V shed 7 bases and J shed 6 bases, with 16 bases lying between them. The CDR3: CASKVGTVGEQYF. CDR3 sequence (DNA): TGTGCCAGCAAGGTCGGGACTGTGGGCGAGCAGTACTTC.

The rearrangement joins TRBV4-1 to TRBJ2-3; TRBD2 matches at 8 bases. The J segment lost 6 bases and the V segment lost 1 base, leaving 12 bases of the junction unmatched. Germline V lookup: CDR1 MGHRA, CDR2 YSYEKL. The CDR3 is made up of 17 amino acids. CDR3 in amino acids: CASSQVGRREVWDTQYF. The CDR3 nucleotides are TGCGCCAGCAGCCAAGTTGGACGGCGGGAGGTTTGGGATACGCAGTATTTT.

The DNA of the CDR3 is TGTGCCAGCACCTTAATCAATCAGCCCCAGCATTTT. Translation: CASTLINQPQHF. V and J are TRBV2 and TRBJ1-5; D is unresolved. V lost 7 bases and J 3 bases, leaving 7 bases between the germline ends. CDR1 and CDR2 (germline): SNHLY, FYNNEI. This CDR3 has 12 amino acids.

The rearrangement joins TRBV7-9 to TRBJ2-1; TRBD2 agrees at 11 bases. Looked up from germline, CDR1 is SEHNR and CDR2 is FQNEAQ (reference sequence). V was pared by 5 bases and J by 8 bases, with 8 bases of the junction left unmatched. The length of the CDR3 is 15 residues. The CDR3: CASSERGLAVYEQFF. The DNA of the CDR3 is TGTGCCAGCAGCGAGAGGGGACTAGCGGTATATGAGCAGTTCTTC.

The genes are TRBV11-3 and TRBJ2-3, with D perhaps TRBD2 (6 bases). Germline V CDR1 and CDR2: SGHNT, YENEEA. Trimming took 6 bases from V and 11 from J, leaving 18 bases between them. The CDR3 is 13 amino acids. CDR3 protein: CASSAEASAEQYF. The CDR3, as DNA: TGTGCCAGCAGTGCCGAGGCTAGCGCCGAGCAGTATTTT.

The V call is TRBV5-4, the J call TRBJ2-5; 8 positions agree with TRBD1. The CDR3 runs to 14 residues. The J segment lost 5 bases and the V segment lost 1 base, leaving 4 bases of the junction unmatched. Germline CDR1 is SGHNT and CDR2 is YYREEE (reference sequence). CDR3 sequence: CASSLRTGKETQYF. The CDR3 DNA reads TGTGCCAGCAGCTTGCGGACAGGGAAGGAGACCCAGTACTTC. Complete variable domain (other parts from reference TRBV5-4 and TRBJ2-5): ETGVTQSPTHLIKTRGQQVTLRCSSQSGHNTVSWYQQALGQGPQFIFQYYREEENGRGNFPPRFSGLQFPNYSSELNVNALELDDSALYLCASSLRTGKETQYFGPGTRLLVL.

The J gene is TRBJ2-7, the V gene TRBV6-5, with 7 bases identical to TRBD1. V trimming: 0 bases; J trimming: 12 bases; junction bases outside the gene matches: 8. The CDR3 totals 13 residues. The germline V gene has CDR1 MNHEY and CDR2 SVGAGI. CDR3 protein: CASSYSTGLLLYF. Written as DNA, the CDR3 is TGTGCCAGCAGTTACTCGACAGGGTTACTGCTGTACTTC.

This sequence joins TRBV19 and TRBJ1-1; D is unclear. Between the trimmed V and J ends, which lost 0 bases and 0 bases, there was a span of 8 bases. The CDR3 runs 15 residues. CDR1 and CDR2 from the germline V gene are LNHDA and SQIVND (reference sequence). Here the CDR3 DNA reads TGTGCCAGTAGTATAGAGTGGCACATGAACACTGAAGCTTTCTTT. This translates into CASSIEWHMNTEAFF.

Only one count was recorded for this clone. The CDR3: CASSLVQGVSNQPQHF. The CDR3 nucleotides read TGTGCCAGCAGCTTAGTACAGGGGGTCTCCAATCAGCCCCAGCATTTT. V usage is TRBV7-8 and J usage is TRBJ1-5; the match to TRBD1 covers 8 bases. The V segment lost 1 base and the J segment 3 bases; nucleotides outside the gene matches: 5. Germline lookup yields CDR1 SGHVS and CDR2 FQNEAQ. The CDR3 has 16 residues. Full variable domain (rest looked up from reference TRBV7-8 and TRBJ1-5): GAGVSQSPRYKVAKRGQDVALRCDPISGHVSLFWYQQALGQGPEFLTYFQNEAQLDKSGLPSDRFFAERPEGSVSTLKIQRTQQEDSAVYLCASSLVQGVSNQPQHFGDGTRLSIL.

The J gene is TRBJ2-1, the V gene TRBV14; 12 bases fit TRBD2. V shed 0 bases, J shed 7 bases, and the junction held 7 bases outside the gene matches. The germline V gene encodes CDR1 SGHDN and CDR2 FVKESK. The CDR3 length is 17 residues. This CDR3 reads CASSQELAGGPVNEQFF. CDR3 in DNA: TGTGCCAGCAGCCAAGAGCTAGCGGGAGGGCCGGTGAATGAGCAGTTCTTC.

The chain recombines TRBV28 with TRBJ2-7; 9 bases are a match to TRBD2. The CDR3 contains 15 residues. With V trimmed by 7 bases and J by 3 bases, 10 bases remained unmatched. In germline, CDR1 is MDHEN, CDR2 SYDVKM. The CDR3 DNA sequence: TGTGCCAGCACTAGCCCGACTAGCGGAGGCTACGAGCAGTACTTC. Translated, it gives CASTSPTSGGYEQYF.

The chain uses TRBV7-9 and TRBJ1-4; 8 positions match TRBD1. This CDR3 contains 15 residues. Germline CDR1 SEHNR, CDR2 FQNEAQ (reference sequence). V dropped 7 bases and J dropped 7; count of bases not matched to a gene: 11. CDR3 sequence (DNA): TGTGCCAGCACCAGGCCCAGGGGGCAAGGTGAAAAACTGTTTTTT. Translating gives CASTRPRGQGEKLFF. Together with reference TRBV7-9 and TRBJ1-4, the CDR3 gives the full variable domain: DTGVSQNPRHKITKRGQNVTFRCDPISEHNRLYWYRQTLGQGPEFLTYFQNEAQLEKSRLLSDRFSAERPKGSFSTLEIQRTEQGDSAMYLCASTRPRGQGEKLFFGSGTQLSVL.

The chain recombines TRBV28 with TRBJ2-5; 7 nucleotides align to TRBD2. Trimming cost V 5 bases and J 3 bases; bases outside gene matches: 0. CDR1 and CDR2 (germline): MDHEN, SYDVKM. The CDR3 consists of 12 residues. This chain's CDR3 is CASSLAEETQYF. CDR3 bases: TGTGCCAGCAGTCTAGCGGAAGAGACCCAGTACTTC.

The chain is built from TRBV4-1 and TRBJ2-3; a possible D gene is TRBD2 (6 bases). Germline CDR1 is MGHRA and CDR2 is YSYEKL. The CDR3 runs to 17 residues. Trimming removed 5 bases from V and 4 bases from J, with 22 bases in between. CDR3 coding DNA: TGCGCCAGCAGCTTCGCCTCCCGGACTACCCAATCAGATACGCAGTATTTT. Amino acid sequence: CASSFASRTTQSDTQYF.